This T cell receptor beta chain was sequenced during a study of blood T cell repertoires in COVID-19. Background on the study: Collection of acute and convalescent COVID-19 samples took place in the United States, Italy and Spain. T cells, B-cell-depleted T cells, or PBMCs supplied cDNA or gDNA.

Of note for this clone: One end of the junction does not line up with germline, which may come from a read error.

Per germline, CDR1 KGHSH and CDR2 LQKENI. CDR3 length equals 15 residues. In the original analysis: Counts of nucleated cells, estimated from reference gene primer amplification, were obtained. TCRdb's copy holds only in-frame clones and misses some; the assay was immunoSEQ multiplex PCR. V and J calls and clone size are given by that table; D and trimming were obtained from the DNA. The sample records approximately 140,000 clones, roughly four fifths being singletons. The origin of this receptor is a human donor with acute or convalescent COVID-19. The donor label of this sample is uncertain. The sequenced sample consisted of peripheral blood. This chain joins TRBV18 and TRBJ1-1; 7 bases agree with TRBD1. The DNA for the CDR3 is TGTGCCAGCTCACCAAGAGGACAGGATAACACTGGAGCTTTCTTT. Its protein is CASSPRGQDNTGAFF.